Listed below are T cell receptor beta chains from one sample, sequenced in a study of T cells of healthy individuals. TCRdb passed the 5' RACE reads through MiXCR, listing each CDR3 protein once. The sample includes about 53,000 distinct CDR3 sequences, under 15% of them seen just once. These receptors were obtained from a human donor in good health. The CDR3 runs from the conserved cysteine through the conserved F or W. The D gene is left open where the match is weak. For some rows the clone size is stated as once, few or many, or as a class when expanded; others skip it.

CDR3 DNA: TGTGCTAGTGGTTTGGTACCTAGGAGTCGGGGCCCAAATAGCAATCAGCCCCAGCATTTT
CDR3 protein: CASGLVPRSRGPNSNQPQHF
J gene: TRBJ1-5
V gene: TRBV12-5
clone size: many
D gene: -

CDR3 DNA: TGTGCCTGGAGTGGACCCGGGGATACGCAGTATTTT
CDR3 protein: CAWSGPGDTQYF
J gene: TRBJ2-3
V gene: TRBV30
clone size: many
D gene: -

CDR3 DNA: TGCGCCAGCAGCCAAGAGGGTTACAAGACGGAAAAACTGTTTTTT
CDR3 protein: CASSQEGYKTEKLFF
J gene: TRBJ1-4
V gene: TRBV4-3
clone size: few
D gene: -

CDR3 DNA: TGTGCCAGCAGCTTAGCGGAGACCGTTGATGAAAAACTGTTTTTT
CDR3 protein: CASSLAETVDEKLFF
J gene: TRBJ1-4
V gene: TRBV11-2
clone size: few
D gene: -

CDR3 DNA: TGCGCCAGCAGCGAGGGACTAGCGGTCTCCTACAATGAGCAGTTCTTC
CDR3 protein: CASSEGLAVSYNEQFF
J gene: TRBJ2-1
V gene: TRBV5-1
clone size: few
D gene: TRBD2

CDR3 DNA: TGTGCCAGCAGTGGGACCAAGAACAATGAGCAGTTCTTC
CDR3 protein: CASSGTKNNEQFF
J gene: TRBJ2-1
V gene: TRBV2
clone size: many
D gene: -

CDR3 DNA: TGCGCCAGCAGCTTGGCTGGACAGGCTGGGGCCAACGTCCTGACTTTC
CDR3 protein: CASSLAGQAGANVLTF
J gene: TRBJ2-6
V gene: TRBV5-1
clone size: -
D gene: TRBD1

CDR3 DNA: TGCGCCACCAGGACAGAGTACCAAGAGACCCAGTACTTC
CDR3 protein: CATRTEYQETQYF
J gene: TRBJ2-5
V gene: TRBV5-1
clone size: many
D gene: -

CDR3 DNA: TGTGCCAGCAGTCCCCCGGTTGGCGGGAGATTACGAGAGACCCAGTACTTC
CDR3 protein: CASSPPVGGRLRETQYF
J gene: TRBJ2-5
V gene: TRBV12-3/TRBV12-4
clone size: many
D gene: TRBD2

CDR3 DNA: TGTGCCAGCACCACCCAACTGGGGGGAGGGGGGTATGGCTACACCTTC
CDR3 protein: CASTTQLGGGGYGYTF
J gene: TRBJ1-2
V gene: TRBV12-3/TRBV12-4
clone size: many
D gene: -

CDR3 DNA: TGTGCCAGCAGTGAATATACCAGGGGGACAGATACGCAGTATTTT
CDR3 protein: CASSEYTRGTDTQYF
J gene: TRBJ2-3
V gene: TRBV25-1
clone size: few
D gene: TRBD1

CDR3 DNA: TGTGCCTGGAGTCCGATGCGGGGGGGCCGGAACAATGAGCAGTTCTTC
CDR3 protein: CAWSPMRGGRNNEQFF
J gene: TRBJ2-1
V gene: TRBV30
clone size: many
D gene: TRBD2

CDR3 DNA: TGTGCCAGCAGCCCCGGGACCCAGGGCAATGGTAAAAGCGAGCAGTACTTC
CDR3 protein: CASSPGTQGNGKSEQYF
J gene: TRBJ2-7
V gene: TRBV7-2
clone size: -
D gene: -

CDR3 DNA: TGTGCCAGCAGCCCCGGACTTGGCACAGATACGCAGTATTTT
CDR3 protein: CASSPGLGTDTQYF
J gene: TRBJ2-3
V gene: TRBV7-2
clone size: -
D gene: -

CDR3 DNA: TGTGCCAGCAGCCCAGGACTGATAAACACCGGGGAGCTGTTTTTT
CDR3 protein: CASSPGLINTGELFF
J gene: TRBJ2-2
V gene: TRBV9
clone size: -
D gene: -

CDR3 DNA: TGTGCCAGCAGTTTGGGAAGGCTTACCGGGGAGCTGTTTTTT
CDR3 protein: CASSLGRLTGELFF
J gene: TRBJ2-2
V gene: TRBV28
clone size: -
D gene: -

CDR3 DNA: TGTGCCAGTAGAGATAGCGGGGGGGCGGATACGCAGTATTTT
CDR3 protein: CASRDSGGADTQYF
J gene: TRBJ2-3
V gene: TRBV19
clone size: -
D gene: TRBD2

CDR3 DNA: TGTGCCAGCAGCCCGGGGGGCCGTGAGACCCAGTACTTC
CDR3 protein: CASSPGGRETQYF
J gene: TRBJ2-5
V gene: TRBV7-9
clone size: -
D gene: -

CDR3 DNA: TGTGCCAGCAGGCGCCTAGGGGAAGAAACTGAAGCTTTCTTT
CDR3 protein: CASRRLGEETEAFF
J gene: TRBJ1-1
V gene: TRBV6-6
clone size: many
D gene: -

CDR3 DNA: TGTGCCAGCAGCTTAAGAGTGGGCAGGATGGACACTGAAGCTTTCTTT
CDR3 protein: CASSLRVGRMDTEAFF
J gene: TRBJ1-1
V gene: TRBV7-8
clone size: -
D gene: -

CDR3 DNA: TGTGCCAGCAGCCAGGGGTATGGCTACACCTTC
CDR3 protein: CASSQGYGYTF
J gene: TRBJ1-2
V gene: TRBV14
clone size: many
D gene: -

CDR3 DNA: TGCGCCAGCAGCTTGGGTGGCAGGGGGACCGGCTCCTATAATTCACCCCTCCACTTT
CDR3 protein: CASSLGGRGTGSYNSPLHF
J gene: TRBJ1-6
V gene: TRBV5-1
clone size: -
D gene: TRBD1

CDR3 DNA: TGTGCCAGCAGCGGAGGAACAGGGTACGATACCGGGGAGCTGTTTTTT
CDR3 protein: CASSGGTGYDTGELFF
J gene: TRBJ2-2
V gene: TRBV5-4
clone size: -
D gene: -

CDR3 DNA: TGTGCCACCAGTGACCCCACCCGAGGGACCCAGTACTTC
CDR3 protein: CATSDPTRGTQYF
J gene: TRBJ2-5
V gene: TRBV24-1
clone size: -
D gene: -

CDR3 DNA: TGTGCCAGCAGACGGGACAGGGGGACTGAAGCTTTCTTT
CDR3 protein: CASRRDRGTEAFF
J gene: TRBJ1-1
V gene: TRBV2
clone size: -
D gene: TRBD1

CDR3 DNA: TGTGCCAGCAGCCCTTGGGGTAGCGGGGCGGAGACCCAGTACTTC
CDR3 protein: CASSPWGSGAETQYF
J gene: TRBJ2-5
V gene: TRBV7-2
clone size: many
D gene: TRBD2

CDR3 DNA: TGTGCCAGCAGGCCCCCGGGACAGGGTTATGGCTACACCTTC
CDR3 protein: CASRPPGQGYGYTF
J gene: TRBJ1-2
V gene: TRBV6-5
clone size: many
D gene: TRBD1